The 26 T cell receptor beta chains in this list originate from one sample, sequenced in a study of blood T cell repertoires in COVID-19 (dated by TCRdb to about 2020). The library was obtained by the immunoSEQ multiplex PCR assay. TCRdb took over this immuneACCESS table, retaining in-frame rearrangements with V and J assigned. Such tables are incomplete; in checked studies, under half of the missing clones stem from an unresolved V gene, and the remainder is unexplained. Recorded for this sample are 100,000 or so clones; 70% to 80% of them occurred a single time. The leading ten clones occupy 12% of the sample. The sample comprised peripheral blood. All receptors come from a woman in her 70s with acute or convalescent COVID-19.

J is TRBJ2-2 and V is TRBV29-1; 7 bases match TRBD1. This CDR3 contains 13 residues. J was trimmed by 7 bases and V by 5 bases; bases with no gene match: 7. The germline gives CDR1 SQVTM, CDR2 ANQGSEA. The CDR3 spells CSVLRGRRGELFF. The CDR3 DNA sequence: TGCAGCGTTTTAAGGGGGCGTCGCGGGGAGCTGTTTTTT.

J is TRBJ2-7 and V is TRBV6-4; the D is unclear. V lost 9 bases to trimming and J lost 4 bases, with 10 bases between them. From germline, CDR1 is MRHNA and CDR2 SNTAGT. The CDR3 is 11 amino acids. The CDR3 nucleotides read TGTGCCAGGGGTCAGCGTTACGAGCAGTACGTC. Its translation is CARGQRYEQYV.

The chain employs TRBV20-1 and TRBJ1-2; TRBD1 is a possible D gene (5 bases). CDR1 and CDR2 (germline): DFQATT, SNEGSKA (reference sequence). The V end was cut by 3 bases, the J end by 4 bases, with 15 bases between. CDR3 length: 14 residues. CDR3 DNA sequence: TGCAGTGCTAGTACGCAGGGATCTCCCTATGGCTACACCTTC. This translates into CSASTQGSPYGYTF.

The chain couples TRBV19 to TRBJ1-4; D call uncertain. Germline assignment: CDR1 LNHDA and CDR2 SQIVND (reference sequence). The CDR3 covers 14 residues. Trimming removed 10 bases from V and 7 bases from J, with 19 bases in between. The CDR3 sequence: CATTAGVSGEKLFF. The CDR3 DNA is TGTGCCACTACGGCGGGAGTTAGCGGTGAAAAACTGTTTTTT.

This clone showed up just a few times. CDR3 sequence: CASSFRGGYEQYF. The CDR3, as DNA: TGTGCCAGCAGTTTTCGGGGGGGTTACGAGCAGTACTTC. V gene TRBV12-3 or TRBV12-4 combines with J gene TRBJ2-7, with 8 bases matching TRBD2. V was clipped by 3 bases and J by 4 bases; unmatched bases: 2. CDR3 length: 13 residues.

The chain employs TRBV6-5 and TRBJ2-7, with TRBD2 as a possible D gene (6 bases). This CDR3 has 14 amino acids. Trimming stripped 8 bases from V and 2 bases from J, with 16 bases between. Germline V gene sequence: CDR1 MNHEY, CDR2 SVGAGI. The CDR3 region has the DNA TGTGCCAGCGGTTTTGCGCGGGGCCCCTACGAGCAGTACTTC. Its protein is CASGFARGPYEQYF.

The J gene is TRBJ1-3, the V gene TRBV27; D is unclear. Trimming cost V 6 bases and J 8 bases, with 14 bases left between them. This CDR3 region has 13 residues. CDR1 and CDR2 (germline): MNHEY, SMNVEV (reference sequence). CDR3 coding DNA: TGTGCCAGCAGGGTGAACCGGGGAGACACCATATATTTT. Its protein product is CASRVNRGDTIYF.

The chain combines TRBV5-6 with TRBJ1-2; D might be TRBD1 (6 bases). The CDR3 extends over 14 amino acids. V was trimmed by 2 bases and J by 7 bases, leaving 15 bases between them. The germline gives CDR1 SGHDT, CDR2 YYEEEE. The CDR3 is CASSLTGTRLGYTF. The CDR3 DNA is TGTGCCAGCAGCTTAACCGGGACACGACTTGGCTACACCTTC.

The chain is built from TRBV28 and TRBJ1-4; D ambiguous. The V end lost 3 bases, the J end lost 3 bases, and 8 bases lay between the germline ends. In germline, CDR1 is MDHEN, CDR2 SYDVKM. The CDR3 runs 14 residues. In DNA, the CDR3 is TGTGCCAGCAGTTTCGGAGTTTCTAATGAAAAACTGTTTTTT. It is translated as CASSFGVSNEKLFF.

The chain is built from TRBV25-1 and TRBJ2-2; 10 nucleotides agree with TRBD1. The length of the CDR3 is 14 residues. V was pared by 4 bases and J by 5 bases, with 1 base of the junction left unmatched. Germline lookup yields CDR1 MGHDK and CDR2 SYGVNS. The chain's CDR3 is CASSGTGGTGELFF. The CDR3 region has the DNA TGTGCCAGCAGTGGGACAGGGGGAACCGGGGAGCTGTTTTTT.

The chain links TRBV19 to TRBJ2-1; TRBD2 matches 8 bases. V lost 6 bases to trimming and J lost 9 bases; unmatched junction nucleotides: 7. In germline, CDR1 is LNHDA, CDR2 SQIVND (reference sequence). The CDR3 spans 13 residues. The DNA for the CDR3 is TGTGCCAGTAGGATTGGACTAGCTGGTGAGCAGTTCTTC. This sequence encodes CASRIGLAGEQFF.

The table lists this clone with a few counts. J is TRBJ1-6 and V is TRBV3-1 (or the pseudogene TRBV3-2); no firm D call. Germline V gene lookup returns CDR1 LGHDT and CDR2 YNNKEL (reference sequence). Trimming shortened V by 7 bases and J by 4 bases, and 14 bases separated the two germline ends. The CDR3 covers 15 residues. In nucleotides, the CDR3 is TGTGCCAGCAACGAGGGAAGTAATTATAATTCACCCCTCCACTTT. It codes for CASNEGSNYNSPLHF.

This clone was detected once. The gene calls are TRBV2 and TRBJ1-6; 8 nucleotides match TRBD1. This CDR3 is built from 13 residues. From germline, CDR1 is SNHLY and CDR2 FYNNEI. The V gene end was trimmed by 8 bases and the J gene end by 6 bases; junction bases not matched to a gene: 3. The CDR3 DNA is TGTGCCAGCTTTGGACAGGGTAATTCACCCCTCCACTTT. Its protein is CASFGQGNSPLHF. The entire variable domain, with the rest obtained from reference TRBV2 and TRBJ1-6, is as follows: EPEVTQTPSHQVTQMGQEVILRCVPISNHLYFYWYRQILGQKVEFLVSFYNNEISEKSEIFDDQFSVERPDGSNFTLKIRSTKLEDSAMYFCASFGQGNSPLHFGNGTRLTVT.

The J gene is TRBJ2-3, the V gene TRBV5-6; TRBD2 might be the D (6 bases). This CDR3 is 15 amino acids long. Germline CDR1 is SGHDT and CDR2 is YYEEEE. The ends were cut back, 4 bases at V and 0 bases at J, with 12 bases in the middle. CDR3 coding DNA: TGTGCCAGCAGCCGACGCGGGGTTAGCACAGATACGCAGTATTTT. The encoded protein is CASSRRGVSTDTQYF.

The chain recombines TRBV19 with TRBJ2-2, with a tentative D call TRBD1 (7 bases). Germline V CDR1 and CDR2: LNHDA, SQIVND (reference sequence). V shed 5 bases and J shed 7 bases, with 14 bases lying between them. The CDR3 spans 14 residues. CDR3 in DNA: TGTGCCAGTAGTGCGCGGGACAGCAACGGGGAGCTGTTTTTT. It encodes CASSARDSNGELFF.

The gene calls are TRBV27 and TRBJ2-7; no clear D. Germline V gene data show CDR1 as MNHEY and CDR2 as SMNVEV (reference sequence). Trimming removed 0 bases at V and 0 bases at J, with 12 bases between. The length of the CDR3 is 16 residues. CDR3 coding DNA: TGTGCCAGCAGTTTATCTGGGCAGGTCTACTCCTACGAGCAGTACTTC. The encoded protein is CASSLSGQVYSYEQYF.

CDR3 sequence reads: CASSTLDRATEAFF. Here the CDR3 DNA reads TGTGCCAGCAGTACTCTGGACAGGGCCACTGAAGCTTTCTTT. The chain couples TRBV6-5 to TRBJ1-1, with TRBD1 identical over 8 bases. Germline CDR1 MNHEY, CDR2 SVGAGI. The length of the CDR3 is 14 residues. The V gene end was trimmed by 5 bases and the J gene end by 4 bases; junction bases not matched to a gene: 6.

The chain is built from TRBV4-1 and TRBJ2-7; D possibly corresponds to TRBD1 (6 bases). From germline, CDR1 is MGHRA and CDR2 YSYEKL. The CDR3 has 15 amino acids. The V gene lost 0 bases and the J gene lost 2 bases, with 11 bases spanning the gap. Here the CDR3 reads CASSQDGRGTYEQYF. CDR3 sequence (DNA): TGCGCCAGCAGCCAAGATGGCAGGGGTACCTACGAGCAGTACTTC.

The chain employs TRBV6-6 and TRBJ2-7; 9 bases fit TRBD2. Trimming removed 0 bases from V and 7 bases from J; junction bases left unmatched: 7. This CDR3 region has 15 residues. CDR1 is MNHNY, CDR2 SVGAGI, per germline (reference sequence). The CDR3 reads CASSYSSQTSGEQYV. CDR3 DNA sequence: TGTGCCAGCAGTTACTCCTCTCAGACTAGCGGTGAGCAGTACGTC.

The CDR3 bases are TGCGCCAGCAGTGATGGGACAGAGAATCAGCCCCAGCATTTT. Translating gives CASSDGTENQPQHF. The V call is TRBV10-1, the J call TRBJ1-5; 7 positions agree with TRBD1. After removal of 3 bases from V and 4 bases from J, the junction contained 3 bases not matched to a gene. The CDR3 sequence is 14 residues long. From germline, CDR1 is WNHNN and CDR2 SYGVQD (reference sequence).

The genes are TRBV9 and TRBJ2-4; 7 positions match TRBD2. The CDR3 contains 14 residues. V was clipped by 4 bases and J by 1 base; unmatched bases: 2. Per germline, CDR1 SGDLS and CDR2 YYNGEE. CDR3 amino acids: CASSSGGAKNIQYF. The CDR3 region has the DNA TGTGCCAGCAGCTCCGGGGGGGCCAAAAACATTCAGTACTTC.

Here the CDR3 reads CAWIRGNTEAFF. CDR3 nucleotides: TGTGCCTGGATTCGGGGGAACACTGAAGCTTTCTTT. The chain joins TRBV30 to TRBJ1-1; D is ambiguous. Trimming shortened V by 4 bases and J by 1 base, and 7 bases separated the two germline ends. The CDR3 is 12 residues long. CDR1 is GTSNPN and CDR2 is SVGIG in the germline V gene (reference sequence). Full variable domain (remainder filled in from reference TRBV30 and TRBJ1-1): SQTIHQWPATLVQPVGSPLSLECTVEGTSNPNLYWYRQAAGRGLQLLFYSVGIGQISSEVPQNLSASRPQDRQFILSSKKLLLSDSGFYLCAWIRGNTEAFFGQGTRLTVV.

This clone was picked up a small number of times. This chain joins TRBV29-1 and TRBJ1-1, with TRBD1 as a possible D gene (6 bases). The CDR3 is 12 residues long. V was pared by 6 bases and J by 4 bases, with 12 bases between. The germline V gene encodes CDR1 SQVTM and CDR2 ANQGSEA. The CDR3 loop reads CSVEQGSTEAFF. CDR3 DNA sequence: TGCAGCGTAGAACAGGGTTCCACTGAAGCTTTCTTT.

This chain uses TRBV6-6 with TRBJ1-4, with D perhaps matching TRBD1 (6 bases). There are 14 residues in the CDR3. The germline V gene has CDR1 MNHNY and CDR2 SVGAGI (reference sequence). Trimming removed 2 bases at V and 8 bases at J, with 12 bases between. CDR3 in amino acids: CASSYPRGTEKLFF. CDR3 DNA: TGTGCCAGCAGTTACCCCAGGGGAACCGAAAAACTGTTTTTT.

V gene TRBV7-2 combines with J gene TRBJ1-2; D call uncertain. This CDR3 contains 13 residues. In germline, CDR1 is SGHTA, CDR2 FQGNSA. V lost 5 bases and J lost 6, with 13 bases in between. CDR3 region: CASSRATADGYTF. In DNA form, the CDR3 reads TGTGCCAGCAGCAGAGCGACTGCGGATGGCTACACCTTC.

This chain links TRBV6-5 with TRBJ1-1, with D possibly TRBD1 on 6 matching bases. The CDR3 is 15 amino acids. CDR1 is MNHEY, CDR2 SVGAGI, per germline. The V gene lost 6 bases and the J gene lost 2 bases, with 16 bases spanning the gap. CDR3 bases: TGTGCCAGCAGCTTAAACGACAGGACTAACACTGAAGCTTTCTTT. Encoded protein: CASSLNDRTNTEAFF.